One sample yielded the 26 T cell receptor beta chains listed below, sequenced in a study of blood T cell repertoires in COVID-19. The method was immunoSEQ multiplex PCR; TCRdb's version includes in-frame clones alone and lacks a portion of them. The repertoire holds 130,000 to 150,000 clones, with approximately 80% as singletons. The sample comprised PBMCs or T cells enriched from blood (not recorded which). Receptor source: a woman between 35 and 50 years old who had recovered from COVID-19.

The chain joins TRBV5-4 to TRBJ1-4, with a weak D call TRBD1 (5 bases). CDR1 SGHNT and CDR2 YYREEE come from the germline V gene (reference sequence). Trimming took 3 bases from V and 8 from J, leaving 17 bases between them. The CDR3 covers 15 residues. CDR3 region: CASSSPGEGGEKLFF. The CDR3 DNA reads TGTGCCAGCAGCTCCCCGGGGGAAGGTGGGGAAAAACTGTTTTTT.

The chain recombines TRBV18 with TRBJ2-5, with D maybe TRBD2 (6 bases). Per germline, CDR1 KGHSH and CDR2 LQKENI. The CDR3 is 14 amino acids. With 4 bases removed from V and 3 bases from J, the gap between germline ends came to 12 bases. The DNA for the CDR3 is TGTGCCAGCTCACTGCGGGCTAGCGAAGAGACCCAGTACTTC. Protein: CASSLRASEETQYF.

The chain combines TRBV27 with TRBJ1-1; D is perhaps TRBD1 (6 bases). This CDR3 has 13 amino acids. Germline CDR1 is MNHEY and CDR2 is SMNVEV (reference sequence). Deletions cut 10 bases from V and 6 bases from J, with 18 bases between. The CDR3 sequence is CATWPVGQSEAFF. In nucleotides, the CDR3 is TGTGCCACCTGGCCCGTTGGACAGTCTGAAGCTTTCTTT.

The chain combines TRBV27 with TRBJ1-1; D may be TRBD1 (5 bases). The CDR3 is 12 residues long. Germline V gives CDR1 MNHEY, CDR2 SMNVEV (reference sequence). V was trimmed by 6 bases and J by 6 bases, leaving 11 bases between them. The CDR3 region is CASSITGAEAFF. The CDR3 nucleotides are TGTGCCAGCAGCATTACGGGGGCTGAAGCTTTCTTT.

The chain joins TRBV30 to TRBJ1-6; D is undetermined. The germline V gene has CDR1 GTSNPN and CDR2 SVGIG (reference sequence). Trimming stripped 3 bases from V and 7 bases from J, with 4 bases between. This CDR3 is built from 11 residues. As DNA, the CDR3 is TGTGCCTGGAGCAGGAATTCACCCCTCCACTTT. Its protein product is CAWSRNSPLHF.

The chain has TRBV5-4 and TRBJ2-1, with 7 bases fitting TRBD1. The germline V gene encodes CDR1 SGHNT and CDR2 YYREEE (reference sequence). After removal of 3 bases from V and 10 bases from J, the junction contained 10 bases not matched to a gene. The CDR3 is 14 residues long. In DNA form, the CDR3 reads TGTGCCAGCAGCTGGACCACAGGGGCTAGGGAGCAGTTCTTC. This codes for CASSWTTGAREQFF.

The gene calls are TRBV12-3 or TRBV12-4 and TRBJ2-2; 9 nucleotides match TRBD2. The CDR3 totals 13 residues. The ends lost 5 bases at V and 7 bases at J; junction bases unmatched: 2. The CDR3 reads CASSRSGGGELFF. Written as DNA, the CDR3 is TGTGCCAGCAGTCGTAGCGGGGGCGGGGAGCTGTTTTTT.

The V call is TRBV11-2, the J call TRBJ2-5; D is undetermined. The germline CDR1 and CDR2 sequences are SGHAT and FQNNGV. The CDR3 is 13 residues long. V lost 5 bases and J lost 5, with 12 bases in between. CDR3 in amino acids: CASSRGPSETQYF. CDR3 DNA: TGTGCCAGCAGCCGAGGTCCGTCGGAGACCCAGTACTTC.

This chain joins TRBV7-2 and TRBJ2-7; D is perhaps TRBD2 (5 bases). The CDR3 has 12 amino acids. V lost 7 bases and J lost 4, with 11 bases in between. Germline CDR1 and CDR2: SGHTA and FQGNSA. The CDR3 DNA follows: TGTGCCAGCACCTCCACGGGGTACGAGCAGTACTTC. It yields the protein CASTSTGYEQYF.

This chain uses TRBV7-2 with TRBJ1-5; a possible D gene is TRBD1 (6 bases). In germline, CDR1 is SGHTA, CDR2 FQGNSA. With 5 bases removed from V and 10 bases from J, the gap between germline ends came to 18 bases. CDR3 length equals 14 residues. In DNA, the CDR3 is TGTGCCAGCAGCGGGGGCCTTGCAATTTACCCCCAGCATTTT. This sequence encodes CASSGGLAIYPQHF.

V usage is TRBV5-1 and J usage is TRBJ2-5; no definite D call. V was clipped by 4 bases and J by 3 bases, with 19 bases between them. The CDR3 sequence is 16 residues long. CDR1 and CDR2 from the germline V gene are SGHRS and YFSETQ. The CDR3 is CASSPQPRVPEETQYF. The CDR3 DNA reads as TGCGCCAGCAGCCCTCAGCCCCGGGTGCCTGAAGAGACCCAGTACTTC.

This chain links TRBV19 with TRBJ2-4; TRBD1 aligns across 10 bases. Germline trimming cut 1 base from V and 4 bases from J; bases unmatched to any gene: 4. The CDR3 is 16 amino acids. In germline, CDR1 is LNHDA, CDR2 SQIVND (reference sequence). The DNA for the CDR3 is TGTGCCAGTAGTATAGGAGGGGACAGGGGTAAAAACATTCAGTACTTC. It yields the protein CASSIGGDRGKNIQYF.

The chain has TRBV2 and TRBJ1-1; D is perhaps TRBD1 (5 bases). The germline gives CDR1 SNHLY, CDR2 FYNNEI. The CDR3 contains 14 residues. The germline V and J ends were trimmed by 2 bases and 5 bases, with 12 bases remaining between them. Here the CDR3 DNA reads TGTGCCAGCAGTGAACCGGTGGGGCGGACTGAAGCTTTCTTT. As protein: CASSEPVGRTEAFF.

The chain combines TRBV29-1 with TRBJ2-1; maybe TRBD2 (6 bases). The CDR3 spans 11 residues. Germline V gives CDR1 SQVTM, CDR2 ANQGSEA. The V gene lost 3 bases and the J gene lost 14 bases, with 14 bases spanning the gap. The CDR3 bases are TGCAGCGTTGATTGGGCTAGCGTCGAGTTCTTC. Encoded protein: CSVDWASVEFF.

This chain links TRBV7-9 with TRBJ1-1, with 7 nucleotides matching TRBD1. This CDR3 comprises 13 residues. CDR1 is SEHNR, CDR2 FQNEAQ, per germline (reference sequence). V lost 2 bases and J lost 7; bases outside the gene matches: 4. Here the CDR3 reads CASSLLTGSEAFF. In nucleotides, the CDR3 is TGTGCCAGCAGCTTATTGACAGGGAGTGAAGCTTTCTTT.

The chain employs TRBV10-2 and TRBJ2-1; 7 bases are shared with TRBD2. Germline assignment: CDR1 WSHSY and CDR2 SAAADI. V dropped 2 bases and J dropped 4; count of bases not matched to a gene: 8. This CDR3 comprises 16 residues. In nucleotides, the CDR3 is TGCGCCAGCAGTGAGGGGACTATTGGACCTTACAATGAGCAGTTCTTC. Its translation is CASSEGTIGPYNEQFF.

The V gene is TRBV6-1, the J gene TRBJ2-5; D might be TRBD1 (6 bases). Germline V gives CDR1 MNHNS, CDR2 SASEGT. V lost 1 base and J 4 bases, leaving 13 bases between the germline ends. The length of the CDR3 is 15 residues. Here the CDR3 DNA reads TGTGCCAGCAGTGAAGTTACAGGGTTTTTAGAGACCCAGTACTTC. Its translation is CASSEVTGFLETQYF.

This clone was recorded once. CDR3 loop: CASSLAGQLYGYTF. The CDR3 nucleotides read TGTGCCAGCAGTTTAGCGGGACAGCTTTATGGCTACACCTTC. The V call is TRBV27, the J call TRBJ1-2; 7 bases are shared with TRBD1. The CDR3 covers 14 residues. Trimming removed 2 bases from V and 5 bases from J; junction bases left unmatched: 5. Germline V lookup: CDR1 MNHEY, CDR2 SMNVEV (reference sequence).

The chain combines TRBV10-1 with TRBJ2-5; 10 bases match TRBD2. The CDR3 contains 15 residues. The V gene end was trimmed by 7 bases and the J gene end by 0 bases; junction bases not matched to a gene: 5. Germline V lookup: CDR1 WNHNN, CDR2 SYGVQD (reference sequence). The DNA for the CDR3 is TGCGCCAGCAAGTTAGCGGGGGGCCACCAAGAGACCCAGTACTTC. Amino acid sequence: CASKLAGGHQETQYF.

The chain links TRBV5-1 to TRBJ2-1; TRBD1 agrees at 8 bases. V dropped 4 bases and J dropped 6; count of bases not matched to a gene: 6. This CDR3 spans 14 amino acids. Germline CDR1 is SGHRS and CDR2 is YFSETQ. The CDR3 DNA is TGCGCCAGCAGCACCGGGACAGGATCCAATGAGCAGTTCTTC. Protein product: CASSTGTGSNEQFF.

In DNA, the CDR3 is TGCAGTGCTAGTACCACAGGGGGTACTGAAGCTTTCTTT. Protein: CSASTTGGTEAFF. The chain recombines TRBV20-1 with TRBJ1-1; TRBD1 matches 8 bases. Germline CDR1 reads DFQATT; CDR2 reads SNEGSKA (reference sequence). The CDR3 has 13 residues. With 3 bases clipped from V and 5 bases from J, the junction kept 5 bases outside the gene matches.

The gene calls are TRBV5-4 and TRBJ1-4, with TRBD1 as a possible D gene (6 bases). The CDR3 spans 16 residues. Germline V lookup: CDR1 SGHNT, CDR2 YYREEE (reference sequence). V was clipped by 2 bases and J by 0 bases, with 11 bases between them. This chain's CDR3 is CASSLGGAPTNEKLFF. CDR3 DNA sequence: TGTGCCAGCAGCTTAGGGGGGGCTCCAACTAATGAAAAACTGTTTTTT.

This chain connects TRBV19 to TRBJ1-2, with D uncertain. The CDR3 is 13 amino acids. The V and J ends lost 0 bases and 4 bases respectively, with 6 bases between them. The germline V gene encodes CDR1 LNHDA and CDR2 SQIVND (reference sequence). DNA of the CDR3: TGTGCCAGTAGTATAGACAGTGCCTATGGCTACACCTTC. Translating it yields CASSIDSAYGYTF.

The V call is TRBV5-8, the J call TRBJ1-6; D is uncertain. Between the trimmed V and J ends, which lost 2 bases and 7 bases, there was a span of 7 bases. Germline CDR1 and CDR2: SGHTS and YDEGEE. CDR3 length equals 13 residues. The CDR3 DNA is TGTGCCAGCAGCTTAAGAGGAAATTCACCCCTCCACTTT. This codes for CASSLRGNSPLHF.

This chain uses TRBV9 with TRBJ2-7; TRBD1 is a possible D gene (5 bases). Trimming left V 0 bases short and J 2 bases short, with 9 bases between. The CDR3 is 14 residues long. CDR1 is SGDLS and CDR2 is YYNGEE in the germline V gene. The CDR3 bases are TGTGCCAGCAGCGTAGACCCAGGGACCTACGAGCAGTACTTC. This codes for CASSVDPGTYEQYF.

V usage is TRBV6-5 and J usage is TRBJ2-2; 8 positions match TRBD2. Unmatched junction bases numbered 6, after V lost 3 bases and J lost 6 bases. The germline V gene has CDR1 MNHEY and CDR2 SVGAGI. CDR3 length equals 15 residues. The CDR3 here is CASSYTSGGSGELFF. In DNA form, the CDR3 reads TGTGCCAGCAGTTATACTAGCGGAGGTTCCGGGGAGCTGTTTTTT.